This entry lists 18 T cell receptor beta chains sequenced from one sample in a study of human T cells and chemical hapten exposure. Time point reported: patch test 3, about 24 weeks after DPC sensitization. The treatment here: therapeutic diphenylcyclopropenone sensitization with weekly scalp DPC. Each CDR3 protein is one row after TCRdb ran MiXCR on the RACE reads. The sample has about 190,000 distinct CDR3 sequences, under 30% seen once. The material sequenced was whole blood, taken in connection with sensitization to the hapten diphenylcyclopropenone (DPC). The origin of the receptors is a middle-aged woman with alopecia areata. Some clones in this sample may be carry-over from other donors' samples.

This rearrangement joins TRBV10-3 to TRBJ2-7; perhaps TRBD2 as D (5 bases). CDR1 is ENHRY, CDR2 SYGVKD, per germline. Trimming took off 0 bases at V and 1 base at J, with 10 bases between the two ends. The CDR3 loop spans 15 amino acids. CDR3 DNA sequence: TGTGCCATCAGTGAGTCCAGAGGGATTTCCTACGAGCAGTACTTC. This gives the protein CAISESRGISYEQYF.

The rearrangement uses TRBV20-1 and TRBJ2-7, with D perhaps matching TRBD1 or TRBD2 (5 bases each). Germline loops: CDR1 DFQATT, CDR2 SNEGSKA (reference sequence). This CDR3 spans 13 amino acids. Trimming shortened V by 4 bases and J by 2 bases, and 12 bases separated the two germline ends. CDR3: CSATGTLPYEQYF. The DNA for the CDR3 is TGCAGTGCTACTGGGACGCTGCCCTACGAGCAGTACTTC.

A few counts support this clonotype. V usage is TRBV9 and J usage is TRBJ1-1, with 8 positions matching TRBD1. From germline, CDR1 is SGDLS and CDR2 YYNGEE. Trimming took 0 bases from V and 4 from J; bases not matched to a gene: 2. The CDR3 consists of 14 residues. In nucleotides, the CDR3 is TGTGCCAGCAGCGTAGGGACAGGGCCCACTGAAGCTTTCTTT. Its protein is CASSVGTGPTEAFF.

This chain connects TRBV20-1 to TRBJ1-2; D not certain. CDR1 DFQATT and CDR2 SNEGSKA come from the germline V gene (reference sequence). With 6 bases removed from V and 2 bases from J, the gap between germline ends came to 13 bases. The CDR3 sequence is 13 residues long. The DNA for the CDR3 is TGCAGTGCCGGTTCTGGGAGCAACTATGGCTACACCTTC. Translation gives CSAGSGSNYGYTF.

The V call is TRBV7-8, the J call TRBJ2-1; TRBD2 matches 10 bases. Looked up from germline, CDR1 is SGHVS and CDR2 is FQNEAQ. The CDR3 consists of 18 residues. Trimming cost V 4 bases and J 9 bases; bases outside gene matches: 18. The CDR3 here is CASSSNLASGGLGTEQFF. CDR3 bases: TGTGCCAGCAGCTCCAACCTGGCTAGCGGGGGTTTGGGCACTGAGCAGTTCTTC.

J is TRBJ2-7 and V is TRBV21-1; TRBD1 is taken as the D call from the table, unchecked against the DNA. TRBV21-1 is a pseudogene segment. This CDR3 spans 12 amino acids. Here the CDR3 DNA reads TGTGCCAGCGGGCGGGACCGCTACGAGCAGTACTTC. It specifies CASGRDRYEQYF.

The chain links TRBV7-2 to TRBJ2-1, with TRBD2 as a possible D gene (5 bases). The CDR3 length is 13 residues. The V gene's germline CDR1 is SGHTA and CDR2 FQGNSA. Trimming took off 7 bases at V and 3 bases at J, with 10 bases between the two ends. DNA of the CDR3: TGTGCCAGCACCCTAAGCGGCTACAATGAGCAGTTCTTC. Translation gives CASTLSGYNEQFF.

This chain links TRBV6-2 or TRBV6-3 with TRBJ2-3; 9 nucleotides agree with TRBD2. The CDR3 runs to 16 residues. V shed 0 bases, J shed 4 bases, and the junction held 5 bases outside the gene matches. CDR1 MNHEY and CDR2 SVGEGT come from the germline V gene. In DNA form, the CDR3 reads TGTGCCAGCAGTTACTCCAGCGGGAGGAAAGCAGATACGCAGTATTTT. This codes for CASSYSSGRKADTQYF.

This clonotype was seen more than once but under ten times. The rearrangement links TRBV12-3 or TRBV12-4 to TRBJ1-2; the match to TRBD1 covers 7 bases. The CDR3 totals 14 residues. J lost 4 bases, V lost 7 bases, and 9 bases had no gene match. CDR3 sequence reads: CASNRPGTAYGYTF. The CDR3 coding sequence is TGTGCCAGCAATCGACCCGGGACAGCCTATGGCTACACCTTC.

This clonotype was observed a handful of times. This chain uses TRBV11-2 with TRBJ2-1; 7 bases align to TRBD2. CDR3 length equals 15 residues. Germline CDR1 reads SGHAT; CDR2 reads FQNNGV. With V trimmed by 2 bases and J by 1 base, 2 bases remained unmatched. CDR3 sequence (DNA): TGTGCCAGCAGCTTACTGGGGGGGTCCTACAATGAGCAGTTCTTC. This translates into CASSLLGGSYNEQFF.

In this sample, this clonotype turned up a few times. The rearrangement uses TRBV10-3 and TRBJ2-1, with D uncertain. CDR1 ENHRY and CDR2 SYGVKD come from the germline V gene. This CDR3 spans 10 amino acids. V shed 8 bases and J shed 7 bases, with 6 bases lying between them. Written as DNA, the CDR3 is TGTGCCATCGGGTGGAATGAGCAGTTCTTC. Translation gives CAIGWNEQFF.

The rearrangement uses TRBV12-2 and TRBJ2-4. TRBV12-2 is marked as a pseudogene. The CDR3 has 15 residues. The CDR3 here is CASRLARATKNIQYF. The CDR3 DNA reads as TGTGCAAGTCGCTTAGCAAGAGCTACCAAAAACATTCAGTACTTC.

The chain is built from TRBV20-1 and TRBJ2-7; TRBD2 matches 13 bases. Germline CDR1 is DFQATT and CDR2 is SNEGSKA (reference sequence). With 2 bases clipped from V and 5 bases from J, the junction kept 3 bases outside the gene matches. The length of the CDR3 is 14 residues. The CDR3 DNA reads TGCAGTGCTAGATCAGGACTAGCGGGAGACGAGCAGTACTTC. Translating gives CSARSGLAGDEQYF.

This clonotype was seen a few times. The chain employs TRBV20-1 and TRBJ2-1; D perhaps matches TRBD1 (5 bases). V lost 5 bases and J 15 bases, leaving 17 bases between the germline ends. In germline, CDR1 is DFQATT, CDR2 SNEGSKA (reference sequence). This CDR3 has 11 residues. The CDR3 is CSALGQAPLFF. The CDR3 coding sequence is TGCAGTGCTTTGGGGCAAGCCCCTCTGTTCTTC.

The CDR3: CSASRGTYEQYF. CDR3 DNA sequence: TGCAGTGCTAGTAGGGGCACCTACGAGCAGTACTTC. The V and J genes are TRBV20-1 and TRBJ2-7; tentatively, D is TRBD1 (5 bases). Per the germline V gene, CDR1 is DFQATT and CDR2 is SNEGSKA (reference sequence). The CDR3 length is 12 residues. V was trimmed by 3 bases and J by 2 bases, leaving 8 bases between them.

The chain is built from TRBV7-9 and TRBJ2-1, with TRBD2 matching 10 bases. The ends lost 1 base at V and 6 bases at J; junction bases unmatched: 3. The CDR3 has 15 amino acids. The germline CDR1 and CDR2 sequences are SEHNR and FQNEAQ (reference sequence). The CDR3 loop is CASSLVLAGSNEQFF. The CDR3 nucleotides read TGTGCCAGCAGCTTAGTACTAGCGGGGTCCAATGAGCAGTTCTTC.

The chain joins TRBV29-1 to TRBJ2-5, with TRBD2 matching over 7 bases. The V segment lost 1 base and the J segment 3 bases; nucleotides outside the gene matches: 5. Germline V lookup: CDR1 SQVTM, CDR2 ANQGSEA. The CDR3 is 14 residues long. The CDR3 nucleotides are TGCAGCGTTGAAGGGGGACGGGGGGAAGAGACCCAGTACTTC. Its translation is CSVEGGRGEETQYF.

A few counts support this clonotype. This chain joins TRBV7-2 and TRBJ2-1; D might be TRBD1 or TRBD2, each matching 5 bases. Germline CDR1 and CDR2: SGHTA and FQGNSA. Deletions cut 5 bases from V and 9 bases from J, with 17 bases between. The CDR3 runs to 14 residues. The CDR3 spells CASSQQGAGFEQFF. CDR3 coding DNA: TGTGCCAGCAGCCAGCAGGGCGCGGGTTTTGAGCAGTTCTTC.